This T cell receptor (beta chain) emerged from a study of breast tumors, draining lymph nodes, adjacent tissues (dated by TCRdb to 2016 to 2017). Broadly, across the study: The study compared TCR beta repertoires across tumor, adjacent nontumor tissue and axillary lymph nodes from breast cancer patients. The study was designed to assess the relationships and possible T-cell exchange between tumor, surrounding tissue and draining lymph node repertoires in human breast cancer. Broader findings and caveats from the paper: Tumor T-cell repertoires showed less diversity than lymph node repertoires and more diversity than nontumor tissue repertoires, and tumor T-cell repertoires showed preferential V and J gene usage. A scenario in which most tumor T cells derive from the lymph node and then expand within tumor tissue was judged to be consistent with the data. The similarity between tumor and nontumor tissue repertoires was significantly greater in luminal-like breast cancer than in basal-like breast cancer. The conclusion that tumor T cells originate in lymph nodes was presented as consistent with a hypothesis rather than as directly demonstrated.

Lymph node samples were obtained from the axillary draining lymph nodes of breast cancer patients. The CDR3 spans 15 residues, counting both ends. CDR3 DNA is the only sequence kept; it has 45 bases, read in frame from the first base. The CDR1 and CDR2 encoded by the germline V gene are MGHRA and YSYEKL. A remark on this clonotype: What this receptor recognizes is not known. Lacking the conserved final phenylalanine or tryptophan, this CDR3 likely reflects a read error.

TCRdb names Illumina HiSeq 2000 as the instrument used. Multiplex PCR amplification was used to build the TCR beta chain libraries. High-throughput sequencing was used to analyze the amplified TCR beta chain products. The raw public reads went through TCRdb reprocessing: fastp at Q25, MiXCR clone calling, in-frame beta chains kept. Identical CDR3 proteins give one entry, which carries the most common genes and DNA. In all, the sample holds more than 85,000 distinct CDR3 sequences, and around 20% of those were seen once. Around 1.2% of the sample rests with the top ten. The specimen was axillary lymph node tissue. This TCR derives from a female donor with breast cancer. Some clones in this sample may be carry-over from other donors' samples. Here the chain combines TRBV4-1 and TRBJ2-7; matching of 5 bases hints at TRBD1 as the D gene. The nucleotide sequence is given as TGCGCCAGCAGCCACTTGACAGCCCCTTCCTACGGGCAGTACCTC. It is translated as CASSHLTAPSYGQYL.